The T cell receptor (beta chain) described here comes from a study of blood T cell repertoires in COVID-19. Study overall: T cells, B-cell-depleted T cells, or PBMCs provided the cDNA or gDNA that served as material.

V lost 9 bases and J 0 bases, leaving 9 bases between the germline ends. This CDR3 is 12 amino acids long. Clones were read by immunoSEQ multiplex PCR, and TCRdb kept only the in-frame ones, dropping some. Of about 300,000 clones listed, more than 75% are singletons. Which cohort a participant joined came from the clinical history participants gave. The study counted Cohort 3 donors as recovered given two negative PCRs, clearance, or symptom resolution. Sequencing was carried out using PBMCs or T cells enriched from blood (not recorded which). The V and J genes are TRBV12-3 or TRBV12-4 and TRBJ2-7; tentative D call: TRBD2 (6 bases). The source is a young man who had recovered from COVID-19. CDR3 sequence: CASSGVSYEQYF. As DNA, the CDR3 is TGTGCCAGTAGCGGAGTCTCCTACGAGCAGTACTTC.